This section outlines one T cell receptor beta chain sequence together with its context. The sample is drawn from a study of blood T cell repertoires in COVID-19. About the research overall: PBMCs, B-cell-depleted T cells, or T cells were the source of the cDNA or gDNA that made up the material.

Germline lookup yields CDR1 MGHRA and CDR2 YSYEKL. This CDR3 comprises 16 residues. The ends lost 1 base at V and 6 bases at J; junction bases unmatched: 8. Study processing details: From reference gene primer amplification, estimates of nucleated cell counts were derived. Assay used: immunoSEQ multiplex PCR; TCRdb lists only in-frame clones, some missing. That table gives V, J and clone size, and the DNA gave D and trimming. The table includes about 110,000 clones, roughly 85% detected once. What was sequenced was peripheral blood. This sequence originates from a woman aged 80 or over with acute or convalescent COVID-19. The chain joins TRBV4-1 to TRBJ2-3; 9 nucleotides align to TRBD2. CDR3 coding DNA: TGCGCCAGCAGCCAAGTAGATAGCGGGAGTTTGGATACGCAGTATTTT. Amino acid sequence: CASSQVDSGSLDTQYF.